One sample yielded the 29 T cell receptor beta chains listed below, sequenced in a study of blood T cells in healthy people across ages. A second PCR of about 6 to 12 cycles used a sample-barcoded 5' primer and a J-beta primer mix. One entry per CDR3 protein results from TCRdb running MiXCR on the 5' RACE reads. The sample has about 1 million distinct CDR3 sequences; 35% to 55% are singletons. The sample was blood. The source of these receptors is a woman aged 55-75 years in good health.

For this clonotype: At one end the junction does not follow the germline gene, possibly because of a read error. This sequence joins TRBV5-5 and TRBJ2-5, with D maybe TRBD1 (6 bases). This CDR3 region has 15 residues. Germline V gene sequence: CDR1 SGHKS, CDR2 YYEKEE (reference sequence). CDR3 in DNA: TGTGCCAGCAGCCCCCCGGGACACCGTCAAGAGACCCGGTACTTC. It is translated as CASSPPGHRQETRYF.

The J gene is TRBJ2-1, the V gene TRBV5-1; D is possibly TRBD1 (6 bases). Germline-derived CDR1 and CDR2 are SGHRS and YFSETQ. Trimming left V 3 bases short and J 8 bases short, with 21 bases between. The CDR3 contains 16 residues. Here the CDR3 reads CASSSGLGARFDEQFF. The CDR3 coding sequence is TGCGCCAGCAGCTCGGGGTTGGGGGCGCGGTTCGATGAGCAGTTCTTC.

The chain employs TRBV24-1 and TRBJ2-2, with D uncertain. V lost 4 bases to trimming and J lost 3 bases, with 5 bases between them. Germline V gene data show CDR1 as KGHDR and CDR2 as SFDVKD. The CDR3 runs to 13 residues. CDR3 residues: CATSERYTGELFF. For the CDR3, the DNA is TGTGCCACCAGTGAGCGGTACACCGGGGAGCTGTTTTTT.

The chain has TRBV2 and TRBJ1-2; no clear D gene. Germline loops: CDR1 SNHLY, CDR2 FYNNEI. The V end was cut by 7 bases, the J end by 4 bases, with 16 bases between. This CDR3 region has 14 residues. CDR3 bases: TGTGCCAGCACCGAAGGGTCCTACGGCTATGGCTACACCTTC. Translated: CASTEGSYGYGYTF.

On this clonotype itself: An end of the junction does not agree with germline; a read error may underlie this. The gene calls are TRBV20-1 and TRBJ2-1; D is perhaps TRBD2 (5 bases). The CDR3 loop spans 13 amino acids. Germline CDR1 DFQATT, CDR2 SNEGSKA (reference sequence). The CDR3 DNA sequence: TGCAGTGCCCGTCGGCCTAGCCGGAATGAGCTGTTCTTC. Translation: CSARRPSRNELFF.

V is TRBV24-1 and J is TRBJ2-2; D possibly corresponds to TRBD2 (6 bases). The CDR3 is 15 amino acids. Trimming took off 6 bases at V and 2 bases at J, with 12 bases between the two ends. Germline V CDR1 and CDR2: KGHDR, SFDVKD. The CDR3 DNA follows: TGTGCCACCAGTTGGGGGGACCCTAACACCGGGGAGCTGTTTTTT. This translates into CATSWGDPNTGELFF.

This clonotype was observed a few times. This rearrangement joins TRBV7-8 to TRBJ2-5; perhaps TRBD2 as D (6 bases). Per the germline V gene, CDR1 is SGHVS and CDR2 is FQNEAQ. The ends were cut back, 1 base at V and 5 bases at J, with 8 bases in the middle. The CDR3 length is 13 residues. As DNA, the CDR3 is TGTGCCAGCAGCTTAGAACTAGCCGAGACCCAGTACTTC. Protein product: CASSLELAETQYF.

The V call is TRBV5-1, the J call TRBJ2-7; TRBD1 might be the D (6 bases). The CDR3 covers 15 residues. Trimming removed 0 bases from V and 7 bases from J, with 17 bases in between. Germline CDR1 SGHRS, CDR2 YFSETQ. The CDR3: CASSLVAGELNEQYF. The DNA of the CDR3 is TGCGCCAGCAGCTTGGTTGCAGGGGAATTGAATGAGCAGTACTTC.

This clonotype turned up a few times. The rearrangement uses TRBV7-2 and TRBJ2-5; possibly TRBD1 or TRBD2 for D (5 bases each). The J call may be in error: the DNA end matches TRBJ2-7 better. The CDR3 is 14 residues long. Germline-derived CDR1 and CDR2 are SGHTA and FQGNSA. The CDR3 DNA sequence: TGTGCCAGCAGCTTATGGGAGACAGCTATCGAGCAGTACTTC. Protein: CASSLWETAIEQYF.

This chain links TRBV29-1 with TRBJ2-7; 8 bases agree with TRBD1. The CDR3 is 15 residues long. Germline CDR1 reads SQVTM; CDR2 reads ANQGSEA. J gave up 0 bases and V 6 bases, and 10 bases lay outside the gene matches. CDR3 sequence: CSVGDRQGSSYEQYF. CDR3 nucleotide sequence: TGCAGCGTGGGCGACAGACAGGGGAGCTCCTACGAGCAGTACTTC.

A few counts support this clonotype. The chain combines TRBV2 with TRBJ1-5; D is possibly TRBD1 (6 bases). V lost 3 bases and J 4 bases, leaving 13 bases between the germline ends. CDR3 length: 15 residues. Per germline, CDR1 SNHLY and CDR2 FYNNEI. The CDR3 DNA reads TGTGCCAGCAGTGATAGGGCCAGGGGAAATCAGCCCCAGCATTTT. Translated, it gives CASSDRARGNQPQHF.

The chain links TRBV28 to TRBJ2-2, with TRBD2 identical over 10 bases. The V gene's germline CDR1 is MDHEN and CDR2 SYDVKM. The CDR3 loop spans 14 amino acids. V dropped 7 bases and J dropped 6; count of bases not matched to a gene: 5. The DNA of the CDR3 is TGTGCCAGCATCCTAGCGGGAGCCGCCGGGGAGCTGTTTTTT. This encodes CASILAGAAGELFF.

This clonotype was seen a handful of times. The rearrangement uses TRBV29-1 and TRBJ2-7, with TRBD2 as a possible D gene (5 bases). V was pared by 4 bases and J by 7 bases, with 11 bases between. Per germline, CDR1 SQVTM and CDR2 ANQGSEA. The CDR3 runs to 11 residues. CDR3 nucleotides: TGCAGCGTTGTAGGGAGCAATGAGCAGTACTTC. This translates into CSVVGSNEQYF.

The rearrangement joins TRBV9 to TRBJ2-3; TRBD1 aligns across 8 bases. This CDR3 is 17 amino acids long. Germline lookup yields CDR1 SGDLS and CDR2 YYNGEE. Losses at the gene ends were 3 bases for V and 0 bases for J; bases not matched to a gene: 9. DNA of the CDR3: TGTGCCAGCAGCGCCCAGGGGACAGGTTCTAGCACAGATACGCAGTATTTT. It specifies CASSAQGTGSSTDTQYF.

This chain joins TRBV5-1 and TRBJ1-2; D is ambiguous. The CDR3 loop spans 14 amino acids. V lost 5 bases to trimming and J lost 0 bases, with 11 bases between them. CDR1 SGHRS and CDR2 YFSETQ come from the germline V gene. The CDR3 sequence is CASRVGSTNYGYTF. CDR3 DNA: TGCGCCAGCAGAGTAGGCAGTACTAACTATGGCTACACCTTC.

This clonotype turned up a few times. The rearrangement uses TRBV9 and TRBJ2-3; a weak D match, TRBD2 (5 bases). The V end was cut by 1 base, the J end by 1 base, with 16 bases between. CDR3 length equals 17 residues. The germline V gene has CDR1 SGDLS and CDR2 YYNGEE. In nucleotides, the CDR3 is TGTGCCAGCAGCGTAACCACTGGGCGGGTGGGCACAGATACGCAGTATTTT. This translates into CASSVTTGRVGTDTQYF.

CDR3 nucleotide sequence: TGTGCCAGCAGCTTAGTCTCCGGCCTCTCCTACAATGAGCAGTTCTTC. Its protein is CASSLVSGLSYNEQFF. The chain uses TRBV7-8 and TRBJ2-1, with D unclear. The CDR3 is 16 residues long. Germline V gene lookup returns CDR1 SGHVS and CDR2 FQNEAQ. The V end was cut by 1 base, the J end by 0 bases, with 10 bases between.

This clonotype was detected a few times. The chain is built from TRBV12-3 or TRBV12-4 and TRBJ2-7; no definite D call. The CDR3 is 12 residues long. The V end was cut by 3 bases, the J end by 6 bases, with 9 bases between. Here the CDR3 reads CASSFLMGEQYF. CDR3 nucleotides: TGTGCCAGCAGTTTCCTAATGGGCGAGCAGTACTTC.

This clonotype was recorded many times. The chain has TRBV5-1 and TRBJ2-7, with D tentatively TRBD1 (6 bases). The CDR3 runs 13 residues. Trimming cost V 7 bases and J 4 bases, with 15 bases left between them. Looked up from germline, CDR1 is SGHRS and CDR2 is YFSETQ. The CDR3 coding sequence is TGCGCCAGCCGCTCAACAGGGTCTTACGAGCAGTACTTC. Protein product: CASRSTGSYEQYF.

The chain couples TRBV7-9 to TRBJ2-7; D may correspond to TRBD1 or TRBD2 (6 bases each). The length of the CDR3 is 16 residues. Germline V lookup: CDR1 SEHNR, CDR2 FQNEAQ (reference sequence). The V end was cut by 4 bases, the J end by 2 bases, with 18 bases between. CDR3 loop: CASSSYGGSRTYEQYF. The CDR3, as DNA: TGTGCCAGCAGCTCGTACGGGGGCTCGAGAACCTACGAGCAGTACTTC.

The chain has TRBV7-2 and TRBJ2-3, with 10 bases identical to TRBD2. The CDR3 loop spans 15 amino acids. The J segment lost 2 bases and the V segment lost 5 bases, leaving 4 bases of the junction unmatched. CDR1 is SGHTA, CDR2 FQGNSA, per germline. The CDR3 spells CASSSGLAVTDTQYF. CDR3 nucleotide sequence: TGTGCCAGCAGCAGCGGACTAGCGGTCACAGATACGCAGTATTTT.

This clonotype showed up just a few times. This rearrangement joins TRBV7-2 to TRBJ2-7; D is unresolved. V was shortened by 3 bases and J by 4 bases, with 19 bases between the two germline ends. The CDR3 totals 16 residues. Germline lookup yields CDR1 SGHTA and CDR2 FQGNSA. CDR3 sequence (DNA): TGTGCCAGCAGCTTGAGGACGGCACCTCTCAGGTACGAGCAGTACTTC. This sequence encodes CASSLRTAPLRYEQYF.

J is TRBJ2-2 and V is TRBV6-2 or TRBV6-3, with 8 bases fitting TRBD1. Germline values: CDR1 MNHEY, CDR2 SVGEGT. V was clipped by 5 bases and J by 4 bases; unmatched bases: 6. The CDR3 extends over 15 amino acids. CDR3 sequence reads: CASSTRGRGTGELFF. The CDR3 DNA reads TGTGCCAGCAGTACCAGGGGGCGCGGCACCGGGGAGCTGTTTTTT.

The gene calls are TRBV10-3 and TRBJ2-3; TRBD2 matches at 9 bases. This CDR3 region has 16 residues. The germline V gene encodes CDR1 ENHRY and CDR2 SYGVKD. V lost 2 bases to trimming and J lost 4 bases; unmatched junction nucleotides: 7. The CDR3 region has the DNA TGTGCCATCAGTGAGGACTCTGGCGGGAGGGCAGATACGCAGTATTTT. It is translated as CAISEDSGGRADTQYF.

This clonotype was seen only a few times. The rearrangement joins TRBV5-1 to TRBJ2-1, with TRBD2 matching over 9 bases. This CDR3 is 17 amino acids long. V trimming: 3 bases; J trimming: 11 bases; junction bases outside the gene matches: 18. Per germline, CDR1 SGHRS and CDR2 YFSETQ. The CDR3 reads CASSSTNDASSGAKQFF. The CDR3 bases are TGCGCCAGCAGCTCCACAAATGATGCGTCTAGCGGGGCTAAGCAGTTCTTC.

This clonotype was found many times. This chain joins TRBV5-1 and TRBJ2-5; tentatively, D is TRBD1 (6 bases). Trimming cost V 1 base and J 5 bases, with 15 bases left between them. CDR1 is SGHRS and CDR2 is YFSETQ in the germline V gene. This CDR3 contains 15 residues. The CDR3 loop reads CASSLRLGAVETQYF. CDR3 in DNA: TGCGCCAGCAGCTTGCGTCTGGGGGCGGTTGAGACCCAGTACTTC.

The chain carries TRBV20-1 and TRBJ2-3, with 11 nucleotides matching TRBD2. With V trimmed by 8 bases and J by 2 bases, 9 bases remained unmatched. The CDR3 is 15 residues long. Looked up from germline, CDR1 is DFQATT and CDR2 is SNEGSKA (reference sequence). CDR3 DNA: TGCAGTACAGAACGACTAGCGGGGTCCACAGATACGCAGTATTTT. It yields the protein CSTERLAGSTDTQYF.

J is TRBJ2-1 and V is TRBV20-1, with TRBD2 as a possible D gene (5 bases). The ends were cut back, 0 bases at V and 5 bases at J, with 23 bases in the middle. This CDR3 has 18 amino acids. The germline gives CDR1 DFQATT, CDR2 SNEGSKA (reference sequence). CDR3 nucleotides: TGCAGTGCTAGAGATCGCCCCGTAGAACGACGGACTCACAATGAGCAGTTCTTC. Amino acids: CSARDRPVERRTHNEQFF.

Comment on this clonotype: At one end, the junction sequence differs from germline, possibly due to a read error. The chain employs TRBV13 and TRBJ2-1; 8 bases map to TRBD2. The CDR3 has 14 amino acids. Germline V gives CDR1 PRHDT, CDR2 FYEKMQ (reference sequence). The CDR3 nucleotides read TGTGCCAGCAGCCTAGGCCGGGGGGGCAATGAGCAGTTCTTC. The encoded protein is CASSLGRGGNEQFF.